The entry that follows covers one T cell receptor beta chain sequence. J lost 3 bases, V lost 0 bases, and 4 bases had no gene match. CDR3 size: 16 residues. Germline CDR1 and CDR2: SGHRS and YFSETQ. These data belong to a study of blood T cell repertoires in COVID-19. For the study at large: Donors in the United States, Italy and Spain gave samples during acute or convalescent COVID-19.

How the authors handled the data: Cell counts per sample came from amplifying reference gene primers. Repertoires were generated with immunoSEQ multiplex PCR, while TCRdb's copy carries only in-frame clones and drops some. V and J calls and clone size come straight from that table; D and trimming were deduced from the DNA. Seen here are about 36,000 clones, roughly 89% observed once, and the top ten hold 25% to 30%. The V call is TRBV5-1, the J call TRBJ2-2; 8 bases are shared with TRBD2. Sequenced material: peripheral blood. This TCR was sampled from a man between 60 and 70 years old with active or convalescent COVID-19. CDR3 coding DNA: TGCGCCAGCAGCTTGGTTGCGGGAGGATACACCGGGGAGCTGTTTTTT. Translating it yields CASSLVAGGYTGELFF.